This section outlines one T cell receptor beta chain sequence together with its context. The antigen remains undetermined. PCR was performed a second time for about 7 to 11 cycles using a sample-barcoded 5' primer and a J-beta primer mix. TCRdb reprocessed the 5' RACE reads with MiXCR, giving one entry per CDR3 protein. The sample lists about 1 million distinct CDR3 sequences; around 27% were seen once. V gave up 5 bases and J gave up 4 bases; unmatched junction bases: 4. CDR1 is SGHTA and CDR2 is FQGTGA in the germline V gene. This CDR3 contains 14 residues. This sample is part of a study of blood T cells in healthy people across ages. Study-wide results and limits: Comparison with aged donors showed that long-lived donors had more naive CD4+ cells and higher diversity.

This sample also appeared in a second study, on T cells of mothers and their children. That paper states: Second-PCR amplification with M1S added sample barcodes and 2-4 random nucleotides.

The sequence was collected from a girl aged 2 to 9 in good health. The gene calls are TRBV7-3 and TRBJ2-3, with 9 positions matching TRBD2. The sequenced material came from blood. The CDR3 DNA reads TGTGCCAGCAGCCTCGGACTAGCGTCAGATACGCAGTATTTT. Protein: CASSLGLASDTQYF.